Below, 17 T cell receptor beta chains from the same sample are listed, as sequenced in a study of cytomegalovirus exposure and HLA in healthy donors. The protocol was immunoSEQ multiplex PCR, while the TCRdb copy is restricted to in-frame clones and leaves out a portion. Of hundreds of thousands of clones in the sample, roughly 87% were seen once. The sample consisted of PBMCs. The receptor source for this set is a young man in good health and CMV-seropositive.

The J gene is TRBJ2-1, the V gene TRBV27; the match to TRBD1 covers 10 bases. The CDR3 is made up of 13 amino acids. Germline V gene data show CDR1 as MNHEY and CDR2 as SMNVEV (reference sequence). With 8 bases clipped from V and 6 bases from J, the junction kept 4 bases outside the gene matches. CDR3 DNA sequence: TGTGCCAGCGGACAGGGGGTATCCAATGAGCAGTTCTTC. Protein: CASGQGVSNEQFF.

The chain recombines TRBV30 with TRBJ1-2, with 7 bases lining up with TRBD1. The germline gives CDR1 GTSNPN, CDR2 SVGIG (reference sequence). This CDR3 has 14 amino acids. Germline trimming cut 1 base from V and 10 bases from J; bases unmatched to any gene: 12. Here the CDR3 DNA reads TGTGCCTGGAGTGCGTACCTAACCGGGACAGACTACACCTTC. The encoded protein is CAWSAYLTGTDYTF. The whole variable domain, filled in from reference TRBV30 and TRBJ1-2, reads SQTIHQWPATLVQPVGSPLSLECTVEGTSNPNLYWYRQAAGRGLQLLFYSVGIGQISSEVPQNLSASRPQDRQFILSSKKLLLSDSGFYLCAWSAYLTGTDYTFGSGTRLTVV.

This chain links TRBV7-6 with TRBJ1-4; D is unclear. V lost 2 bases and J lost 8, with 12 bases in between. The CDR3 totals 14 residues. Germline assignment: CDR1 SGHVS and CDR2 FNYEAQ. The CDR3, as DNA: TGTGCCAGCAGCTTAATGCAGGCCGACGAAAAACTGTTTTTT. It specifies CASSLMQADEKLFF.

The V and J genes are TRBV6-5 and TRBJ2-7, with 12 bases aligning to TRBD2. Trimming removed 5 bases from V and 3 bases from J; junction bases left unmatched: 5. In germline, CDR1 is MNHEY, CDR2 SVGAGI. CDR3 length: 15 amino acids. The chain's CDR3 is CASSLGLAGIYEQYF. The CDR3 bases are TGTGCCAGCAGTCTAGGACTAGCGGGAATCTACGAGCAGTACTTC.

This chain links TRBV6-5 with TRBJ1-4; 9 bases line up with TRBD1. Germline V gene data show CDR1 as MNHEY and CDR2 as SVGAGI. The CDR3 extends over 15 amino acids. The trim removed 5 bases at V and 8 bases at J, leaving 9 bases unmatched. CDR3 DNA sequence: TGTGCCAGCAGTCCCCAACAGGGGGCGTGGGAAAAACTGTTTTTT. Translation: CASSPQQGAWEKLFF.

This chain connects TRBV27 to TRBJ2-1; possibly TRBD2 for D (5 bases). With 2 bases removed from V and 0 bases from J, the gap between germline ends came to 8 bases. The CDR3 spans 15 residues. Germline loops: CDR1 MNHEY, CDR2 SMNVEV (reference sequence). As DNA, the CDR3 is TGTGCCAGCAGTTTAATTGGAGGCTCCTACAATGAGCAGTTCTTC. Translation: CASSLIGGSYNEQFF.

The chain has TRBV11-3 and TRBJ2-1; tentatively, D is TRBD2 (5 bases). CDR1 and CDR2 from the germline V gene are SGHNT and YENEEA. CDR3 length: 15 amino acids. Trimming shortened V by 4 bases and J by 0 bases, and 10 bases separated the two germline ends. The DNA for the CDR3 is TGTGCCAGCAGCTCTGGCGGGTTCTCCTACAATGAGCAGTTCTTC. This gives the protein CASSSGGFSYNEQFF.

This clone was observed a few times. J is TRBJ2-1 and V is TRBV27; D tentatively fits TRBD1 or TRBD2 (5 bases each). Germline CDR1 reads MNHEY; CDR2 reads SMNVEV (reference sequence). V was trimmed by 6 bases and J by 5 bases, leaving 23 bases between them. The CDR3 length is 17 residues. Here the CDR3 DNA reads TGTGCCAGCAGAACGCCCTTCGCAGGGAGATTCCACAATGAGCAGTTCTTC. Residues: CASRTPFAGRFHNEQFF.

The chain recombines TRBV6-5 with TRBJ1-1; maybe TRBD1 (5 bases). This CDR3 contains 13 residues. Germline-derived CDR1 and CDR2 are MNHEY and SVGAGI. V was trimmed by 5 bases and J by 4 bases, leaving 11 bases between them. In DNA form, the CDR3 reads TGTGCCAGCAGTAGGGGCCACAGCACTGAAGCTTTCTTT. Its translation: CASSRGHSTEAFF.

The chain has TRBV15 and TRBJ1-5; D unclear. Per the germline V gene, CDR1 is LNHNV and CDR2 is YYDKDF (reference sequence). This CDR3 is built from 16 residues. Trimming cost V 5 bases and J 0 bases, with 14 bases left between them. The chain's CDR3 is CATSPMTTYSNQPQHF. The CDR3 DNA reads TGTGCCACCAGCCCTATGACCACGTATAGCAATCAGCCCCAGCATTTT. Variable domain in full (rest from reference TRBV15 and TRBJ1-5): DAMVIQNPRYQVTQFGKPVTLSCSQTLNHNVMYWYQQKSSQAPKLLFHYYDKDFNNEADTPDNFQSRRPNTSFCFLDIRSPGLGDTAMYLCATSPMTTYSNQPQHFGDGTRLSIL.

The chain uses TRBV7-2 and TRBJ2-7; D assignment may be TRBD1 or TRBD2 (5 bases each). The germline V gene encodes CDR1 SGHTA and CDR2 FQGNSA. The V end lost 5 bases, the J end lost 0 bases, and 17 bases lay between the germline ends. This CDR3 comprises 16 residues. The DNA of the CDR3 is TGTGCCAGCAGCCCGAGGTGGGGGACCCCCTCCTACGAGCAGTACTTC. It is translated as CASSPRWGTPSYEQYF.

In its sample, this clone was seen once. This chain connects TRBV4-3 to TRBJ1-1; D is uncertain. The V and J ends lost 1 base and 1 base respectively, with 1 base between them. CDR1 and CDR2 from the germline V gene are LGHNA and YSLEER. This CDR3 has 12 amino acids. CDR3 sequence (DNA): TGCGCCAGCAGCCAAGGGAACACTGAAGCTTTCTTT. Protein sequence: CASSQGNTEAFF.

About this clone itself: The same CDR3 is also encoded by other DNA sequences in this sample. The gene calls are TRBV6-5 and TRBJ1-1; D call uncertain. The CDR3 is 13 amino acids. CDR1 and CDR2 from the germline V gene are MNHEY and SVGAGI. Between the trimmed V and J ends, which lost 3 bases and 1 base, there was a span of 6 bases. The DNA for the CDR3 is TGTGCCAGCAGTTATGGAGAGAACACTGAAGCTTTCTTT. It encodes CASSYGENTEAFF.

The chain employs TRBV11-2 and TRBJ2-7; D is perhaps TRBD2 (5 bases). Trimming left V 0 bases short and J 2 bases short, with 11 bases between. CDR3 length equals 15 residues. Germline V gene data show CDR1 as SGHAT and CDR2 as FQNNGV. The CDR3 DNA reads as TGTGCCAGCAGCTTAGAACCGGGGAGACCCTACGAGCAGTACTTC. Its protein product is CASSLEPGRPYEQYF.

The chain couples TRBV6-6 to TRBJ1-1, with D unresolved. The CDR3 covers 13 residues. CDR1 is MNHNY and CDR2 is SVGAGI in the germline V gene (reference sequence). The V end was cut by 4 bases, the J end by 5 bases, with 11 bases between. The CDR3 reads CASSWGGTTEAFF. The CDR3 nucleotides read TGTGCCAGCAGTTGGGGAGGAACAACTGAAGCTTTCTTT.

This clone was counted once. This sequence joins TRBV29-1 and TRBJ2-3; D unclear. Looked up from germline, CDR1 is SQVTM and CDR2 is ANQGSEA. Trimming took off 4 bases at V and 6 bases at J, with 11 bases between the two ends. The CDR3 covers 12 residues. CDR3 sequence: CSVALRIDTQYF. DNA for the CDR3: TGCAGCGTTGCCCTACGGATTGATACGCAGTATTTT.

This rearrangement joins TRBV6-5 to TRBJ1-1; perhaps TRBD1 as D (6 bases). Per the germline V gene, CDR1 is MNHEY and CDR2 is SVGAGI. The CDR3 length is 14 residues. Deletions cut 3 bases from V and 1 base from J, with 9 bases between. The chain's CDR3 is CASSYTTGNTEAFF. Here the CDR3 DNA reads TGTGCCAGCAGTTATACGACAGGGAACACTGAAGCTTTCTTT.